This entry is about one TCR beta chain. Its antigen is not identified. There are 15 residues in the CDR3. Germline CDR1 reads MDHEN; CDR2 reads SYDVKM. Trimming took off 7 bases at V and 0 bases at J, with 12 bases between the two ends. Healthy donors had no documented immune events, such as infections, while sampled. This sample was taken from a study of identifying expanded T cells in peripheral blood. Study results and caveats: Across healthy donors, higher total template counts meant significantly greater roughly two-week count variance. Over approximately two and four weeks, about 15 and 18 clones changed, versus approximately 1.2 between replicates.

TCRdb's table, derived via immunoSEQ multiplex PCR, lists solely in-frame clones and lacks some. This sample yields about 100,000 clones, of which approximately 89% are seen a single time; about 14% belongs to the top ten. The TCR was taken from a person aged 18 to 70 in good health. V usage is TRBV28 and J usage is TRBJ1-4; tentatively, D is TRBD1 (5 bases). The material sequenced was blood. The CDR3 coding sequence is TGTGCCAGCAAGGGAGGGGTTGCAACTAATGAAAAACTGTTTTTT. This gives the protein CASKGGVATNEKLFF.